The subject of this entry is one TCR beta chain. Recruits, aged roughly 18 to 95 years, lived in 24 US areas. The recovered donors of Cohort 3 showed two negative PCRs, clearance, or symptom resolution. V was clipped by 2 bases and J by 5 bases, with 22 bases between them. Germline V gene sequence: CDR1 MDHEN, CDR2 SYDVKM. This CDR3 has 18 amino acids. The sample belongs to a study of blood T cell repertoires in COVID-19. Study context: Sources were T cells, B-cell-depleted T cells, or PBMCs; the material itself was cDNA or gDNA.

Per the study methods: Estimation of nucleated cell counts was performed using reference gene primer amplification. TCRdb's table, derived via immunoSEQ multiplex PCR, lists solely in-frame clones and lacks some. Clone size and V and J calls were adopted from that table, with D and trimming inferred from the DNA. The table shows 380,000 or so clones, with approximately 87% occurring only once. The chain carries TRBV28 and TRBJ1-5; D is perhaps TRBD1 (5 bases). Sequenced: PBMCs or T cells enriched from blood (not recorded which). This TCR derives from a man in his thirties or forties who had recovered from COVID-19. CDR3 region: CASSLGERQGQGYQPQHF. The CDR3 coding sequence is TGTGCCAGCAGTTTAGGCGAGAGGCAAGGGCAGGGTTATCAGCCCCAGCATTTT.